This T cell receptor (beta chain) came from a study of T cell responses to AZD1222 COVID-19 vaccine. Study results and caveats: Of the AZD1222 recipients, only 6 or 7 were seropositive at baseline. Rises in breadth and depth of Spike-specific TCRs came after two AZD1222 doses.

The germline V gene encodes CDR1 SGHRS and CDR2 YFSETQ. The CDR3 runs 19 residues. V was clipped by 3 bases and J by 4 bases; unmatched bases: 13. Some clones are missing from TCRdb's copy, which holds only in-frame ones; the method was immunoSEQ multiplex PCR. This repertoire shows approximately 130,000 clones, roughly 87% found once; its top ten account for around a tenth. As for this clone: Its antigen is unidentified.

Source: peripheral blood, taken 28 days after the second AZD1222 dose. This chain uses TRBV5-1 with TRBJ2-2; 12 nucleotides line up with TRBD1. The TCR comes from an adult who received the AZD1222 COVID-19 vaccine. This chain's CDR3 is CASSWPRDRGRSGTGELFF. In DNA, the CDR3 is TGCGCCAGCAGCTGGCCGCGGGACAGGGGGCGCTCCGGCACCGGGGAGCTGTTTTTT.